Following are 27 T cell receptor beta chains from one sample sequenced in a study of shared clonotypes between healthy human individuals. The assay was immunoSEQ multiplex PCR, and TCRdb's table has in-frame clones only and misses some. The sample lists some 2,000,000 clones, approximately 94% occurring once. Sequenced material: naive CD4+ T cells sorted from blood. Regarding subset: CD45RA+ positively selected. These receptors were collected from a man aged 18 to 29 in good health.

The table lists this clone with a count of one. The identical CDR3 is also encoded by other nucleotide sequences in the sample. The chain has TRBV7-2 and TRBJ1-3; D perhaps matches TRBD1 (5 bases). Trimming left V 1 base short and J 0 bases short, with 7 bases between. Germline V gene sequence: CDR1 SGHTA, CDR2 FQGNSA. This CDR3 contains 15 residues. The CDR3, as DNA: TGTGCCAGCAGCTTAGAGGGGAGCTCTGGAAACACCATATATTTT. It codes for CASSLEGSSGNTIYF.

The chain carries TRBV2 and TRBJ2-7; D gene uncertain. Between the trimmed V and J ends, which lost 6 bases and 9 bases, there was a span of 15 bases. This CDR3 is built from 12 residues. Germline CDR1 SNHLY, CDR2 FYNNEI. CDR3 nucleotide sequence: TGTGCCAGCAGCGGCATGAAGCATCGGCAGTACTTC. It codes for CASSGMKHRQYF.

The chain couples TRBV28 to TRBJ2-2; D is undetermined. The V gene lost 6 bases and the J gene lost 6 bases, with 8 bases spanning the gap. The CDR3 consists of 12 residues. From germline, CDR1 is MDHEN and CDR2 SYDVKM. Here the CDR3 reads CASSGRPGELFF. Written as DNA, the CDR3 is TGTGCCAGCAGCGGACGTCCCGGGGAGCTGTTTTTT.

CDR3 amino acids: CASSPQGVLSGNTIYF. The CDR3, as DNA: TGTGCCAGCAGCCCCCAGGGGGTTTTAAGTGGAAACACCATATATTTT. The chain uses TRBV28 and TRBJ1-3, with 7 bases that match TRBD1. V shed 6 bases and J 3 bases; nucleotides not matched to a gene: 11. This CDR3 has 16 residues. Germline CDR1 reads MDHEN; CDR2 reads SYDVKM.

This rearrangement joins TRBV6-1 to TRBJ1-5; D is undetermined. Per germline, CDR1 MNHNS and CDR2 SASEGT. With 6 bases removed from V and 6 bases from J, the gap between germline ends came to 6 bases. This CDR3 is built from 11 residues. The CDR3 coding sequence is TGTGCCAGCAGGGCGACTCAGCCCCAGCATTTT. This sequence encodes CASRATQPQHF.

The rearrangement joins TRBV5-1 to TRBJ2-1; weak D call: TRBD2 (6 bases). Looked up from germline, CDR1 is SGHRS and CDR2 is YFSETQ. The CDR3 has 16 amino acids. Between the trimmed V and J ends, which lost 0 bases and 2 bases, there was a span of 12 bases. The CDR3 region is CASSLVGGATYNEQFF. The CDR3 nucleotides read TGCGCCAGCAGCTTGGTTGGCGGGGCGACCTACAATGAGCAGTTCTTC. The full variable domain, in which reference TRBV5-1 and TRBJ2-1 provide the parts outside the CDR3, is KAGVTQTPRYLIKTRGQQVTLSCSPISGHRSVSWYQQTPGQGLQFLFEYFSETQRNKGNFPGRFSGRQFSNSRSEMNVSTLELGDSALYLCASSLVGGATYNEQFFGPGTRLTVL.

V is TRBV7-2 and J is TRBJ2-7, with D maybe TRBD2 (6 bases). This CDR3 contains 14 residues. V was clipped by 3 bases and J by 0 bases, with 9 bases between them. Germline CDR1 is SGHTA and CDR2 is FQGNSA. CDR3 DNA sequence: TGTGCCAGCAGCTTCCTAGCGAGCTCCTACGAGCAGTACTTC. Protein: CASSFLASSYEQYF.

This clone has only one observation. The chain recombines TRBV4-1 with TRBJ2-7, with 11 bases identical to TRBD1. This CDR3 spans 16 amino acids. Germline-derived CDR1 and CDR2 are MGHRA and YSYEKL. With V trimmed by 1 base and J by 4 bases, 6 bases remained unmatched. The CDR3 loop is CASSQAIGQGAYEQYF. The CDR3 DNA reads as TGCGCCAGCAGCCAAGCTATCGGACAGGGGGCTTACGAGCAGTACTTC.

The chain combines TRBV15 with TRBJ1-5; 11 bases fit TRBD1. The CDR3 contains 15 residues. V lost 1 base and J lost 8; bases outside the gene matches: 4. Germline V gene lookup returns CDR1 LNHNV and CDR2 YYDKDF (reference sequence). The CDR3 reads CATSRGGTGGEPQHF. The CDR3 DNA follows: TGTGCCACCAGCAGAGGCGGGACAGGGGGGGAGCCCCAGCATTTT.

The DNA of the CDR3 is TGTGCCAGCAGTGAAGCGCCAGGGACAGGGATTGGACCGAACACTGAAGCTTTCTTT. Amino acid sequence: CASSEAPGTGIGPNTEAFF. This chain uses TRBV6-1 with TRBJ1-1; 9 nucleotides align to TRBD1. The ends lost 0 bases at V and 1 base at J; junction bases unmatched: 12. Looked up from germline, CDR1 is MNHNS and CDR2 is SASEGT. The CDR3 has 19 amino acids.

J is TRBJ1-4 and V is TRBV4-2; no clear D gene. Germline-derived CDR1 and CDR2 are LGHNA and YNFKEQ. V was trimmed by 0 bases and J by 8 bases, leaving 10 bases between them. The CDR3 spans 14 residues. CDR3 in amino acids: CASSQDGLGEKLFF. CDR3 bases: TGTGCCAGCAGCCAAGATGGCCTAGGGGAAAAACTGTTTTTT.

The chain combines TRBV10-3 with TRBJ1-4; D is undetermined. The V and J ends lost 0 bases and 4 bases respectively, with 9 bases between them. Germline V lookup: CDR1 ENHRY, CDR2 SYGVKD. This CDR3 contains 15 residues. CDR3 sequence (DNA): TGTGCCATCAGTGAGTCGAGGACGGTTAATGAAAAACTGTTTTTT. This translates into CAISESRTVNEKLFF.

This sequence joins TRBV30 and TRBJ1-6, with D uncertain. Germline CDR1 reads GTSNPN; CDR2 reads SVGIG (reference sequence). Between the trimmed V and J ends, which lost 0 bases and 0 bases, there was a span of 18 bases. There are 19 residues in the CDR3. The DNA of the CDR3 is TGTGCCTGGAGTGTAATGGGGTTCCGTCGACCCTCCTATAATTCACCCCTCCACTTT. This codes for CAWSVMGFRRPSYNSPLHF. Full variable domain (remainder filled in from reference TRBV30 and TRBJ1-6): SQTIHQWPATLVQPVGSPLSLECTVEGTSNPNLYWYRQAAGRGLQLLFYSVGIGQISSEVPQNLSASRPQDRQFILSSKKLLLSDSGFYLCAWSVMGFRRPSYNSPLHFGNGTRLTVT.

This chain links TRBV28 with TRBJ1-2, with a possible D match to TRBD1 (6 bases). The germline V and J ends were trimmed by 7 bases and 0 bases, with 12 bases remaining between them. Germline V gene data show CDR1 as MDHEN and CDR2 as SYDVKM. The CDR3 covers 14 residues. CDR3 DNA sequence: TGTGCCAGCACCAAGGGGGGAACTAACTATGGCTACACCTTC. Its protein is CASTKGGTNYGYTF.

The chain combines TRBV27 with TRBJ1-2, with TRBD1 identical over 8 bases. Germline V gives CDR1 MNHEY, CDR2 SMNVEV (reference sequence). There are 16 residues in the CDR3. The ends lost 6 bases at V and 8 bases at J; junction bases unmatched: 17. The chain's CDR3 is CASSPPPGQVFGGYTF. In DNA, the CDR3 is TGTGCCAGCAGCCCACCCCCGGGACAGGTTTTCGGAGGCTACACCTTC.

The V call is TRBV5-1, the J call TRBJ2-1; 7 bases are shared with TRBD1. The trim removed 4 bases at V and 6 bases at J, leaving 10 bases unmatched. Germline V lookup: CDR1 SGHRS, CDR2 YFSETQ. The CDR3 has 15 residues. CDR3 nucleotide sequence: TGCGCCAGCAGCACCCAGGGGGTCGGAGTCAATGAGCAGTTCTTC. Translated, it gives CASSTQGVGVNEQFF.

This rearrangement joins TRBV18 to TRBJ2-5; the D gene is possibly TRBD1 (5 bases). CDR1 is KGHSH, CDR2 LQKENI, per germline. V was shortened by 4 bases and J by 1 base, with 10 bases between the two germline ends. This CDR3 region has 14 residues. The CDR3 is CASSRTRTQETQYF. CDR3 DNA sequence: TGTGCCAGCTCACGGACAAGGACCCAAGAGACCCAGTACTTC.

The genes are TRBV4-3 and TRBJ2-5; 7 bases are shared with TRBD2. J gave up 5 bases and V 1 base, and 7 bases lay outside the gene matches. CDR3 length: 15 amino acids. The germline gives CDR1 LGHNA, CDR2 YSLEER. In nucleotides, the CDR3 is TGCGCCAGCAGCCAAGGTAGAGCGGGATGGGAGACCCAGTACTTC. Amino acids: CASSQGRAGWETQYF.

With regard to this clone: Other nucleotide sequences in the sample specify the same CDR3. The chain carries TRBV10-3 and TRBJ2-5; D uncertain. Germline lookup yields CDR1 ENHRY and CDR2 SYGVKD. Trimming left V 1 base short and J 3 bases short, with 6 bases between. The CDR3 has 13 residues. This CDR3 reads CAISELAEETQYF. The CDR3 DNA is TGTGCCATCAGTGAGTTGGCAGAAGAGACCCAGTACTTC.

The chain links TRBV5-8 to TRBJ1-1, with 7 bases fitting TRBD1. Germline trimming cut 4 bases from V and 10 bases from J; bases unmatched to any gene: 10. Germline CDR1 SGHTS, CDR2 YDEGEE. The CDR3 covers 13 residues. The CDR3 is CASSGQTGVAAFF. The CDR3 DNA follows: TGTGCCAGCAGCGGTCAAACAGGGGTTGCAGCTTTCTTT.

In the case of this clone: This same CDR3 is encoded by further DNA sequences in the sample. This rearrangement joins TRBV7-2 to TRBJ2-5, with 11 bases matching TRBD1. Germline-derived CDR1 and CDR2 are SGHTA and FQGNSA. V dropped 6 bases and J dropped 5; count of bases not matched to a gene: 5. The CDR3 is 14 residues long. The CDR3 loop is CASRRTGGEETQYF. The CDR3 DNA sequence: TGTGCCAGCAGAAGGACAGGGGGCGAGGAGACCCAGTACTTC.

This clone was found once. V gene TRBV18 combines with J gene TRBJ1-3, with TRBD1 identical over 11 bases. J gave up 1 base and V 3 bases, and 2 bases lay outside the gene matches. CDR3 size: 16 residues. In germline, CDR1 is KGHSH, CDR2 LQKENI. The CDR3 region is CASSPGTGGSGNTIYF. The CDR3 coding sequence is TGTGCCAGCTCACCCGGGACAGGGGGATCTGGAAACACCATATATTTT.

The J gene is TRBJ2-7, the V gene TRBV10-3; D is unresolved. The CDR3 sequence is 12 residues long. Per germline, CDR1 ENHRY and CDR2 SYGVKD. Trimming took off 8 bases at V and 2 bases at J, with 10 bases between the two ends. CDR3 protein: CAIRASTYEQYF. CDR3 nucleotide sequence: TGTGCCATCCGGGCCAGTACCTACGAGCAGTACTTC.

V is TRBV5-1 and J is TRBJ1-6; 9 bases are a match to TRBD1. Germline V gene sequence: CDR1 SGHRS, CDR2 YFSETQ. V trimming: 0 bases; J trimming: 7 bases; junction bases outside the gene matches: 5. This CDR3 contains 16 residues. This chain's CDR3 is CASSLDGTGINSPLHF. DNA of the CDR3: TGCGCCAGCAGCTTGGACGGGACAGGGATAAATTCACCCCTCCACTTT.

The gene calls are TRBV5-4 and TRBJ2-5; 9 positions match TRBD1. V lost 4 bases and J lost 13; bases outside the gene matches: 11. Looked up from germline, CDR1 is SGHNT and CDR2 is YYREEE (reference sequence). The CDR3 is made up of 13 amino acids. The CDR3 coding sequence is TGTGCCAGCAGCCAATCATCCCGGGACAGGGCGTACTTC. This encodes CASSQSSRDRAYF.

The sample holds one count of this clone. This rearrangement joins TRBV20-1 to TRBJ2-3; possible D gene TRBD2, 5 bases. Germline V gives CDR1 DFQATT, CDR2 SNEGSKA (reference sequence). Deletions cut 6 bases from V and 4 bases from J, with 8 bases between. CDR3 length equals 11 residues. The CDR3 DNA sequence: TGCAGTGCGGGAGAATCAGATACGCAGTATTTT. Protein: CSAGESDTQYF.

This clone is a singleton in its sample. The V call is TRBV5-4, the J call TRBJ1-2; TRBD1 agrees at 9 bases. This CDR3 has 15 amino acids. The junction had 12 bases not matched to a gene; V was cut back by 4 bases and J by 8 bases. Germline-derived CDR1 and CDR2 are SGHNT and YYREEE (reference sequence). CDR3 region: CASSTRDREVGGYTF. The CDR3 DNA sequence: TGTGCCAGCAGCACGAGGGACAGGGAGGTAGGAGGCTACACCTTC. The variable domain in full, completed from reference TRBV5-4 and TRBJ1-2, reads ETGVTQSPTHLIKTRGQQVTLRCSSQSGHNTVSWYQQALGQGPQFIFQYYREEENGRGNFPPRFSGLQFPNYSSELNVNALELDDSALYLCASSTRDREVGGYTFGSGTRLTVV.